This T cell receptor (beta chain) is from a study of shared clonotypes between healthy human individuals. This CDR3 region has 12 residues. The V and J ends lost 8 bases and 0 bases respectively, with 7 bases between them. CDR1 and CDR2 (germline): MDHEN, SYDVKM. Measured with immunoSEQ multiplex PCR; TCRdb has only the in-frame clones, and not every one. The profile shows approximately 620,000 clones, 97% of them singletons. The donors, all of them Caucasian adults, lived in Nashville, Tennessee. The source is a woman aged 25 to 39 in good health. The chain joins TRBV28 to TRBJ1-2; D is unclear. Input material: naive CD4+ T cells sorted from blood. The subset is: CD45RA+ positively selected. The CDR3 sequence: CASRETNYGYTF. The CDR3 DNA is TGTGCCAGCCGGGAGACTAACTATGGCTACACCTTC.